This TCR beta chain comes out of a study of blood T cell repertoires in COVID-19. Study-level background: Collection of acute and convalescent COVID-19 samples took place in the United States, Italy and Spain. In each case, the material was cDNA or gDNA derived from T cells, B-cell-depleted T cells, or PBMCs.

The CDR3 runs to 14 residues. Germline loops: CDR1 SGHRS, CDR2 YFSETQ. With V trimmed by 3 bases and J by 10 bases, 9 bases remained unmatched. In the authors' methods: The assay estimated nucleated cells by amplifying reference gene primers. Produced via immunoSEQ multiplex PCR; TCRdb's table is partial and in-frame only. V and J calls and clone size are copied from that table; D and trimming were computed from the DNA. The sample holds 20,000 to 30,000 clones, 90% seen once. V usage is TRBV5-1 and J usage is TRBJ2-2; 7 bases agree with TRBD1. The clonotype originates from a man in his 70s with acute or convalescent COVID-19. The sequencing input was peripheral blood. DNA of the CDR3: TGCGCCAGCAGCTCAGTCGGGACAGCTGCGGAGCTGTTTTTT. Translating it yields CASSSVGTAAELFF.